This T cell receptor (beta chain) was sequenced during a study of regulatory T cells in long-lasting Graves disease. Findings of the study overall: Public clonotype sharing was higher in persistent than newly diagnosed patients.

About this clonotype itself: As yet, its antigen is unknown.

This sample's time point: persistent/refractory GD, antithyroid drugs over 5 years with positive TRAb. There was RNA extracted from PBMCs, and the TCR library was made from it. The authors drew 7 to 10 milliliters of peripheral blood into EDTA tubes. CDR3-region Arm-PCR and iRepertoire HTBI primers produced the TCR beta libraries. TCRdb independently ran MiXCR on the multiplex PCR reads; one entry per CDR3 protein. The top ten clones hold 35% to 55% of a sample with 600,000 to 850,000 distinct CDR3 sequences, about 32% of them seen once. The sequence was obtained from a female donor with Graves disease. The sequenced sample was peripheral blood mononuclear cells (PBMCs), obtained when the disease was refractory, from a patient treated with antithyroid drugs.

CDR3: CASSLGPANNEQFF. The CDR3 nucleotides are TGTGCCAGCAGCTTAGGCCCGGCCAACAATGAGCAGTTCTTC. This chain links TRBV13 with TRBJ2-1; D is undetermined. V shed 0 bases and J shed 5 bases, with 8 bases lying between them. CDR3 size: 14 residues. Per the germline V gene, CDR1 is PRHDT and CDR2 is FYEKMQ (reference sequence).